This T cell receptor beta chain was obtained from a study of blood T cell repertoires in COVID-19. Study at large: PBMCs, B-cell-depleted T cells, or T cells were the source of the cDNA or gDNA that made up the material.

This clone came up a few times. Authors' methods: Counts of nucleated cells, estimated from reference gene primer amplification, were obtained. The assay was immunoSEQ multiplex PCR, and TCRdb's table has in-frame clones only and misses some. V and J calls and clone size are those listed in that table; D and trimming were worked out from the DNA. The sample has tens of thousands of clones, 65% to 90% seen once; the top ten hold around a tenth. The CDR3 sequence is 15 residues long. V lost 8 bases and J lost 1; bases outside the gene matches: 10. Germline V gene lookup returns CDR1 MNHEY and CDR2 SVGAGI.

The rearrangement joins TRBV6-5 to TRBJ1-1; TRBD1 matches at 7 bases. The receptor comes from a man in his fifties or sixties with COVID-19, enrolled during active disease. Sequencing input: peripheral blood. The chain's CDR3 is CASGDLGTANTEAFF. The DNA for the CDR3 is TGTGCCAGCGGAGATTTAGGGACAGCGAACACTGAAGCTTTCTTT.